The text below deals with one T cell receptor (beta chain). Per germline, CDR1 MNHEY and CDR2 SVGAGI. The V end was cut by 6 bases, the J end by 4 bases, with 19 bases between. This CDR3 comprises 15 residues. The authors sorted CD4+ naive, central memory, regulatory and stem cell-like memory cells via CD45RO/CCR7/CD25/CD127/CD95/CD27. This sample was taken from a study of beta chain features in type 1 diabetes. As every portion of the isolated RNA was reverse transcribed, the sequencing read expressed TCRB transcripts. Using immunoSEQ multiplex PCR, the repertoire was profiled, and TCRdb retains in-frame clones only, with some absent. The data hold about 900,000 clones, with roughly 15% observed a single time.

This sequence was found in a woman younger than 30 in good health. The sample consisted of naive CD4+ T cells from blood. The chain has TRBV6-5 and TRBJ2-7; no firm D call. The CDR3 region is CASRDRFWGTYEQYF. Here the CDR3 DNA reads TGTGCCAGCAGAGACCGGTTCTGGGGTACTTACGAGCAGTACTTC.